These T cell receptor beta chains were read from a single sample in a study of shared clonotypes between healthy human individuals. The repertoire was sequenced with immunoSEQ multiplex PCR; TCRdb's copy has only in-frame clones and lacks some. The sample lists around 2.1 million clones; under 95% were seen once. The specimen was naive CD8+ T cells from PBMCs. The receptors here all came from a young man in good health. Some clones in this sample may be carry-over from other donors' samples. The CDR3 runs from the conserved cysteine through the conserved F or W. Fields, in order: V gene, clone size, D gene, J gene, CDR3 protein, CDR3 DNA. The D gene is left open where the match is weak. The listing skips clone size in some rows; elsewhere it reads once, few, many or a size class.

TRBV7-9,NA,TRBD2,TRBJ2-3,CASSIAPTSSGNSADTQYF,TGTGCCAGCAGCATCGCACCAACGTCTAGCGGGAACAGCGCAGATACGCAGTATTTT
TRBV5-4,once,NA,TRBJ2-7,CASSFQGGPYYEQYF,TGTGCCAGCAGCTTCCAGGGGGGACCCTACTACGAGCAGTACTTC
TRBV9,NA,TRBD2,TRBJ2-1,CASSVDRPRTSGAGYSVEQFF,TGTGCCAGCAGCGTAGATCGGCCCAGGACTAGCGGGGCTGGCTATTCAGTTGAGCAGTTCTTC
TRBV10-3,NA,NA,TRBJ2-3,CAISESVIGDTQYF,TGTGCCATCAGTGAGTCGGTAATAGGGGATACGCAGTATTTT
TRBV19,few,NA,TRBJ1-1,CASTWRGTEAFF,TGTGCCAGTACTTGGAGGGGGACTGAAGCTTTCTTT
TRBV12-5,once,TRBD1,TRBJ1-2,CASGLAAFGQGHYGYTF,TGTGCTAGTGGTTTGGCAGCCTTCGGACAGGGCCACTATGGCTACACCTTC
TRBV16,NA,TRBD2,TRBJ2-7,CASSPLGGRAHEQYF,TGTGCCAGCAGCCCCCTCGGCGGGAGGGCCCACGAGCAGTACTTC
TRBV9,NA,NA,TRBJ2-7,CASSVSGLGGEQYF,TGTGCCAGCAGCGTATCAGGGTTAGGTGGCGAGCAGTACTTC
TRBV30,NA,TRBD2,TRBJ2-7,CACTLAGGPGEQYF,TGTGCCTGCACCCTAGCGGGAGGGCCGGGGGAGCAGTACTTC
TRBV19,NA,NA,TRBJ2-1,CASSLENVGPAYNEQFF,TGTGCCAGTAGCCTAGAGAATGTGGGGCCAGCCTACAATGAGCAGTTCTTC
TRBV7-9,NA,TRBD2,TRBJ2-3,CASSPQGLAAVLEQYF,TGTGCCAGCAGCCCCCAGGGACTAGCGGCCGTGTTGGAGCAGTATTTT
TRBV28,NA,NA,TRBJ1-2,CASSPGVYGYTF,TGTGCCAGCAGTCCCGGGGTCTATGGCTACACCTTC
TRBV27,NA,NA,TRBJ2-7,CASSLRLAVSYEQYF,TGTGCCAGCAGTTTAAGGTTAGCTGTGTCCTACGAGCAGTACTTC
TRBV7-9,NA,TRBD1,TRBJ1-2,CASSLAGQGLYGYTF,TGTGCCAGCAGCTTAGCCGGACAGGGACTATATGGCTACACCTTC
TRBV7-2,NA,NA,TRBJ2-4,CASSLLHSILAKNIQYF,TGTGCCAGCAGCTTACTCCACAGTATTTTAGCCAAAAACATTCAGTACTTC
TRBV7-6,NA,NA,TRBJ2-7,CASSTGPLGYEQYF,TGTGCCAGCAGCACCGGGCCCTTAGGCTACGAGCAGTACTTC
TRBV7-9,NA,NA,TRBJ2-7,CASSSPPGAEQYF,TGTGCCAGCAGCTCACCCCCGGGTGCCGAGCAGTACTTC
TRBV2,NA,TRBD2,TRBJ2-7,CASAGGESYEQYF,TGTGCCAGCGCCGGGGGGGAGTCCTACGAGCAGTACTTC
TRBV19,NA,TRBD1,TRBJ1-1,CASSILRGPGTEAFF,TGTGCCAGTAGTATCCTCAGGGGGCCGGGCACTGAAGCTTTCTTT
TRBV7-9,once,TRBD2,TRBJ2-1,CASSSKRGVGNEQFF,TGTGCCAGCAGCTCCAAGCGGGGAGTGGGGAATGAGCAGTTCTTC
TRBV18,NA,TRBD1,TRBJ1-1,CASSHNRGQGNTEAFF,TGTGCCAGCTCACACAACCGTGGACAGGGGAACACTGAAGCTTTCTTT
TRBV30,NA,TRBD1,TRBJ2-2,CAWIAAGGDLAQRELFF,TGTGCCTGGATCGCAGCAGGGGGCGATCTCGCCCAGCGGGAGCTGTTTTTT
TRBV5-5,NA,NA,TRBJ2-4,CASSLGTPDIQYF,TGTGCCAGCAGCCTGGGGACGCCAGACATTCAGTACTTC
TRBV13,once,TRBD2,TRBJ2-2,CASSDTSAGELFF,TGTGCCAGCAGCGACACTAGCGCCGGGGAGCTGTTTTTT
TRBV2,NA,NA,TRBJ2-1,CASSEVWGNEQFF,TGTGCCAGCAGTGAAGTGTGGGGGAATGAGCAGTTCTTC
TRBV5-4,NA,TRBD1,TRBJ1-4,CASSWDRYNEKLFF,TGTGCCAGCAGCTGGGACAGGTATAATGAAAAACTGTTTTTT
TRBV25-1,NA,NA,TRBJ2-5,CASSPYREETQYF,TGTGCCAGCAGTCCCTACAGGGAAGAGACCCAGTACTTC
TRBV18,NA,NA,TRBJ1-2,CASSEAGADYGYTF,TGTGCCAGCTCAGAGGCAGGAGCCGACTATGGCTACACCTTC
TRBV27,NA,TRBD1,TRBJ2-5,CASSPRQGWETQYF,TGTGCCAGCAGTCCCCGACAGGGGTGGGAGACCCAGTACTTC
TRBV7-9,NA,NA,TRBJ1-3,CASSPIANTIYF,TGTGCCAGCAGCCCTATAGCCAACACCATATATTTT
TRBV7-9,NA,NA,TRBJ1-2,CASSFPLARYGYTF,TGTGCCAGCAGCTTCCCCTTGGCTCGGTATGGCTACACCTTC
TRBV10-2,NA,TRBD2,TRBJ2-5,CASSDPRKGGEETQYF,TGCGCCAGCAGTGACCCACGTAAGGGAGGGGAAGAGACCCAGTACTTC
TRBV29-1,NA,TRBD1,TRBJ1-5,CSVITDSGTGVNQPQHF,TGCAGCGTGATTACGGACTCCGGGACAGGGGTCAATCAGCCCCAGCATTTT
TRBV11-2,NA,NA,TRBJ2-1,CASSSGYNEQFF,TGTGCCAGCAGCTCAGGGTACAATGAGCAGTTCTTC
TRBV7-2,NA,NA,TRBJ2-3,CASSASGVSTDTQYF,TGTGCCAGCAGCGCCTCAGGGGTTAGCACAGATACGCAGTATTTT
TRBV30,NA,NA,TRBJ2-1,CAWSDPLLTLFF,TGTGCCTGGAGTGACCCCCTCCTCACCTTGTTCTTC
TRBV6-5,NA,NA,TRBJ2-1,CAIGSGGLREQFF,TGTGCCATTGGATCAGGGGGGCTCAGGGAGCAGTTCTTC
TRBV7-3,NA,TRBD2,TRBJ2-3,CASSLKAGGLKDTQYF,TGTGCCAGCAGCTTAAAGGCGGGAGGGTTGAAGGATACGCAGTATTTT
TRBV5-6,NA,NA,TRBJ1-2,CASSHANQGPYGYTF,TGTGCCAGCAGCCACGCTAACCAGGGTCCCTATGGCTACACCTTC
TRBV5-1,NA,NA,TRBJ1-5,CASSPDVGGSNQPQHF,TGCGCCAGCAGCCCAGACGTCGGGGGTAGCAATCAGCCCCAGCATTTT
TRBV6-5,NA,NA,TRBJ2-7,CASSPQGYRGEQYF,TGTGCCAGCAGTCCCCAGGGCTACCGCGGCGAGCAGTACTTC
TRBV9,NA,TRBD1,TRBJ2-2,CASSGRSNRGLNTGELFF,TGTGCCAGCAGCGGCCGATCAAACAGGGGGCTTAACACCGGGGAGCTGTTTTTT
TRBV27,NA,NA,TRBJ2-1,CASSSTAGASYNEQFF,TGTGCCAGCAGTTCCACCGCGGGGGCCTCCTACAATGAGCAGTTCTTC
TRBV29-1,NA,NA,TRBJ2-1,CSVEWASYNEQFF,TGCAGCGTTGAATGGGCCTCCTACAATGAGCAGTTCTTC
TRBV5-5,NA,NA,TRBJ2-7,CASRSRVTYEQYF,TGTGCCAGCAGGAGCCGGGTCACCTACGAGCAGTACTTC
TRBV27,NA,NA,TRBJ2-7,CASSYSGGDSSYEQYF,TGTGCCAGCAGCTACAGTGGGGGTGATTCCTCCTACGAGCAGTACTTC
TRBV7-9,once,TRBD1,TRBJ2-7,CASSSGSGTGNPYEQYF,TGTGCCAGCAGCTCGGGGTCCGGGACAGGAAACCCCTACGAGCAGTACTTC
TRBV19,NA,NA,TRBJ1-5,CASSRDRSSNQPQHF,TGTGCCAGTAGTAGAGACCGCTCTAGCAATCAGCCCCAGCATTTT